One sample yielded the 19 T cell receptor beta chains listed below, sequenced in a study of early stage breast cancer tumors. Assay: immunoSEQ multiplex PCR; the TCRdb copy retains only in-frame clones and omits some. The repertoire holds over 8,500 clones, around 79% seen once, with 8.8% in the top ten. The specimen was normal breast tissue next to the tumor. These receptors were taken from a person aged 40-50 years with breast cancer.

The J gene is TRBJ1-1, the V gene TRBV19; no clear D. Germline CDR1 is LNHDA and CDR2 is SQIVND (reference sequence). With 10 bases removed from V and 1 base from J, the gap between germline ends came to 10 bases. This CDR3 region has 12 residues. In nucleotides, the CDR3 is TGTGCCACTTCGGACGGGAACACTGAAGCTTTCTTT. Its translation: CATSDGNTEAFF.

The sample holds a few counts of this clone. The rearrangement joins TRBV29-1 to TRBJ2-1; D gene uncertain. The CDR3 consists of 13 residues. Germline assignment: CDR1 SQVTM and CDR2 ANQGSEA. The V end lost 4 bases, the J end lost 0 bases, and 7 bases lay between the germline ends. CDR3 loop: CSVGGSSYNEQFF. CDR3 coding DNA: TGCAGCGTTGGCGGAAGCTCCTACAATGAGCAGTTCTTC.

This sequence joins TRBV11-2 and TRBJ1-1, with D possibly TRBD1 on 5 matching bases. The CDR3 runs 16 residues. The V end was cut by 2 bases, the J end by 3 bases, with 16 bases between. The germline V gene encodes CDR1 SGHAT and CDR2 FQNNGV. Here the CDR3 DNA reads TGTGCCAGCAGCTTATTTGGGGCAGGGCTGGACACTGAAGCTTTCTTT. It yields the protein CASSLFGAGLDTEAFF.

The chain joins TRBV10-3 to TRBJ2-5; D ambiguous. The CDR3 consists of 15 residues. V lost 2 bases, J lost 3 bases, and 13 bases lay in between. CDR1 is ENHRY and CDR2 is SYGVKD in the germline V gene. The CDR3 DNA follows: TGTGCCATCAGTGAGAAGTCCGCGGAAGAAGAGACCCAGTACTTC. This codes for CAISEKSAEEETQYF.

The rearrangement links TRBV29-1 to TRBJ1-1, with D tentatively TRBD1 (5 bases). The CDR3 runs to 13 residues. V lost 7 bases, J lost 3 bases, and 15 bases lay in between. Germline-derived CDR1 and CDR2 are SQVTM and ANQGSEA. The CDR3 spells CSARGVGDTEAFF. The CDR3 bases are TGCAGCGCCCGGGGGGTTGGGGACACTGAAGCTTTCTTT.

Only a few counts were recorded for this clone. V is TRBV10-3 and J is TRBJ1-1; 10 nucleotides agree with TRBD1. The length of the CDR3 is 14 residues. Trimming at V came to 6 bases and at J to 2 bases, leaving 3 bases not matched to a gene. Germline V lookup: CDR1 ENHRY, CDR2 SYGVKD. CDR3: CAIRGTGDNTEAFF. In DNA, the CDR3 is TGTGCCATCAGAGGGACAGGGGATAACACTGAAGCTTTCTTT.

This clone has just one count. V gene TRBV6-1 combines with J gene TRBJ2-5; maybe TRBD1 (5 bases). V was cut by 1 base and J by 0 bases, with 15 bases left in between. The CDR3 is 17 amino acids. The V gene's germline CDR1 is MNHNS and CDR2 SASEGT. In DNA form, the CDR3 reads TGTGCCAGCAGTGAAGGTTGGCAGGGATACCACCAAGAGACCCAGTACTTC. It specifies CASSEGWQGYHQETQYF.

V and J are TRBV15 and TRBJ2-5; possible D gene TRBD2, 6 bases. The CDR3 is 15 amino acids. CDR1 and CDR2 (germline): LNHNV, YYDKDF (reference sequence). V dropped 0 bases and J dropped 1 base, with 9 bases sitting between them. Here the CDR3 DNA reads TGTGCCACCAGCAGAGATGTAGCGGTCCAAGAGACCCAGTACTTC. Residues: CATSRDVAVQETQYF.

This clone has more than one count but fewer than ten. This chain links TRBV19 with TRBJ2-7; 7 bases match TRBD2. The CDR3 covers 15 residues. The J segment lost 4 bases and the V segment lost 2 bases, leaving 8 bases of the junction unmatched. The germline V gene has CDR1 LNHDA and CDR2 SQIVND (reference sequence). This CDR3 reads CASSISGGSLYEQYF. For the CDR3, the DNA is TGTGCCAGTAGTATATCGGGGGGAAGTTTGTACGAGCAGTACTTC.

The chain couples TRBV11-3 to TRBJ2-1, with D unclear. The CDR3 totals 12 residues. The germline V gene has CDR1 SGHNT and CDR2 YENEEA. Trimming removed 1 base at V and 8 bases at J, with 6 bases between. The CDR3 loop is CASSLVPDEQFF. CDR3 bases: TGTGCCAGCAGCTTAGTTCCCGATGAGCAGTTCTTC. Complete variable domain (other parts from reference TRBV11-3 and TRBJ2-1): EAGVVQSPRYKIIEKKQPVAFWCNPISGHNTLYWYLQNLGQGPELLIRYENEEAVDDSQLPKDRFSAERLKGVDSTLKIQPAELGDSAVYLCASSLVPDEQFFGPGTRLTVL.

The CDR3 loop reads CASSTRALVAKNIQYF. In DNA form, the CDR3 reads TGTGCCAGCAGTACCAGGGCGCTCGTAGCCAAAAACATTCAGTACTTC. The chain carries TRBV2 and TRBJ2-4; perhaps TRBD1 as D (5 bases). This CDR3 has 16 amino acids. Trimming removed 5 bases at V and 0 bases at J, with 14 bases between. The germline CDR1 and CDR2 sequences are SNHLY and FYNNEI.

The rearrangement joins TRBV2 to TRBJ1-5; D not certain. The length of the CDR3 is 16 residues. Trimming cost V 1 base and J 0 bases, with 10 bases left between them. Looked up from germline, CDR1 is SNHLY and CDR2 is FYNNEI. In DNA, the CDR3 is TGTGCCAGCAGTGAAGTGGCAATTTATAGCAATCAGCCCCAGCATTTT. This sequence encodes CASSEVAIYSNQPQHF.

This rearrangement joins TRBV2 to TRBJ2-5; D is undetermined. From germline, CDR1 is SNHLY and CDR2 FYNNEI. The V gene lost 2 bases and the J gene lost 5 bases, with 9 bases spanning the gap. This CDR3 has 13 amino acids. The CDR3 DNA sequence: TGTGCCAGCAGTGAACTCTACGGGGAGACCCAGTACTTC. This codes for CASSELYGETQYF.

This clone was seen once. The gene calls are TRBV30 and TRBJ2-1; possibly TRBD1 or TRBD2 for D (5 bases each). This CDR3 has 14 residues. CDR1 and CDR2 (germline): GTSNPN, SVGIG (reference sequence). Between the trimmed V and J ends, which lost 2 bases and 5 bases, there was a span of 13 bases. CDR3 nucleotide sequence: TGTGCCTGGAGTAGGGGCCGGGACCACAATGAGCAGTTCTTC. It translates to CAWSRGRDHNEQFF.

V gene TRBV7-6 combines with J gene TRBJ1-4; D possibly corresponds to TRBD1 (5 bases). CDR3 length: 14 residues. CDR1 and CDR2 (germline): SGHVS, FNYEAQ. The V end lost 3 bases, the J end lost 7 bases, and 12 bases lay between the germline ends. The CDR3 DNA sequence: TGTGCCAGCAGCTTTAACACTGGGGGTGAAAAACTGTTTTTT. This gives the protein CASSFNTGGEKLFF. The entire variable domain, with the rest obtained from reference TRBV7-6 and TRBJ1-4, is as follows: GAGVSQSPRYKVTKRGQDVALRCDPISGHVSLYWYRQALGQGPEFLTYFNYEAQQDKSGLPNDRFSAERPEGSISTLTIQRTEQRDSAMYRCASSFNTGGEKLFFGSGTQLSVL.

The chain links TRBV2 to TRBJ2-3; D is ambiguous. In germline, CDR1 is SNHLY, CDR2 FYNNEI. V was cut by 8 bases and J by 1 base, with 10 bases left in between. The CDR3 sequence is 13 residues long. The chain's CDR3 is CASSGAGTDTQYF. For the CDR3, the DNA is TGTGCCAGCTCAGGTGCCGGCACAGATACGCAGTATTTT.

This clone occurred once. The chain joins TRBV11-2 to TRBJ2-3, with D hard to call. Trimming shortened V by 7 bases and J by 0 bases, and 17 bases separated the two germline ends. From germline, CDR1 is SGHAT and CDR2 FQNNGV. CDR3 size: 16 residues. CDR3 nucleotides: TGTGCCAGCACCGTGCAGGTTACCCCTAGCACAGATACGCAGTATTTT. Translation gives CASTVQVTPSTDTQYF.

This chain joins TRBV2 and TRBJ2-1; a weak D match, TRBD2 (6 bases). Between the trimmed V and J ends, which lost 0 bases and 15 bases, there was a span of 15 bases. The germline gives CDR1 SNHLY, CDR2 FYNNEI. The CDR3 extends over 13 amino acids. This CDR3 reads CASSEALRLEGFF. CDR3 DNA sequence: TGTGCCAGCAGTGAAGCGCTTCGACTAGAGGGGTTCTTC.

The chain uses TRBV9 and TRBJ2-1; 11 positions match TRBD2. V was pared by 6 bases and J by 0 bases, with 11 bases of the junction left unmatched. This CDR3 has 18 residues. The germline V gene has CDR1 SGDLS and CDR2 YYNGEE. The CDR3 nucleotides read TGTGCCAGCACCCAGGGACTAGCGGCCCTGAGCTCCTACAATGAGCAGTTCTTC. Translated: CASTQGLAALSSYNEQFF.